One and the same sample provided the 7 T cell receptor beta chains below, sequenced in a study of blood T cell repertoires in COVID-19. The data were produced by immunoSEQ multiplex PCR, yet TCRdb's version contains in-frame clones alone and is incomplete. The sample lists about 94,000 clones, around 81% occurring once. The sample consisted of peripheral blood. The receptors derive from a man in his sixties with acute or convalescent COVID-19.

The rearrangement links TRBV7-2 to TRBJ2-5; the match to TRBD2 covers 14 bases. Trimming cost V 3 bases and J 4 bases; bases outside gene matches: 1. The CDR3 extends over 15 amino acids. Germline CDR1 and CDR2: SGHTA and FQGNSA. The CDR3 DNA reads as TGTGCCAGCAGCTTGACTAGCGGGGGGGCAGAGACCCAGTACTTC. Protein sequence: CASSLTSGGAETQYF. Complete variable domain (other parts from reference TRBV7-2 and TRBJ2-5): GAGVSQSPSNKVTEKGKDVELRCDPISGHTALYWYRQSLGQGLEFLIYFQGNSAPDKSGLPSDRFSAERTGGSVSTLTIQRTQQEDSAVYLCASSLTSGGAETQYFGPGTRLLVL.

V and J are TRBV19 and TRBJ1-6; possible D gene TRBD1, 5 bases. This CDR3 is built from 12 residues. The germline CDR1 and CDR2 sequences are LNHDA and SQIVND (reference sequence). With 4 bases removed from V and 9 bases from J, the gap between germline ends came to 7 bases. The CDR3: CASSTGFSPLHF. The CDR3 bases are TGTGCCAGTAGTACAGGGTTTTCACCCCTCCACTTT. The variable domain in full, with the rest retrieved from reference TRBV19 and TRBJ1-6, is DGGITQSPKYLFRKEGQNVTLSCEQNLNHDAMYWYRQDPGQGLRLIYYSQIVNDFQKGDIAEGYSVSREKKESFPLTVTSAQKNPTAFYLCASSTGFSPLHFGNGTRLTVT.

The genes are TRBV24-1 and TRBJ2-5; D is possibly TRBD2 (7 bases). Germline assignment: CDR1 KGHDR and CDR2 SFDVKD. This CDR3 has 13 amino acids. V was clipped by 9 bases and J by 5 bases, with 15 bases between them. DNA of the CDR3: TGTGCCACCGGGGCAGGGGAGGGGGAGACCCAGTACTTC. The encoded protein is CATGAGEGETQYF.

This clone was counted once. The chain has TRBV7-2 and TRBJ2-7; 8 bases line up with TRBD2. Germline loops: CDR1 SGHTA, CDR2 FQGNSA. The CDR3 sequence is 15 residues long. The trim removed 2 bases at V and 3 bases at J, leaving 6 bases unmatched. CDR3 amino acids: CASSLSGGGYYEQYF. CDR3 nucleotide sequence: TGTGCCAGCAGCTTATCTGGCGGGGGGTACTACGAGCAGTACTTC.

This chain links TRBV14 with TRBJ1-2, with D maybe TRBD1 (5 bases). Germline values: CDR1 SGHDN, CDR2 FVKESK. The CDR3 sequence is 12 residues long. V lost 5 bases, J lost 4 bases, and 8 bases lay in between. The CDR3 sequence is CASSFDSYGYTF. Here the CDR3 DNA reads TGTGCCAGCAGCTTTGACAGCTATGGCTACACCTTC.

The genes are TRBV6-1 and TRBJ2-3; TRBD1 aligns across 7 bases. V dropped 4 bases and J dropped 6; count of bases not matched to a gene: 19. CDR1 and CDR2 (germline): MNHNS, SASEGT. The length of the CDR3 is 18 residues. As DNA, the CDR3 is TGTGCCAGCAGTGCCTTAATGAGACAGGGCGGATTAGGCGATACGCAGTATTTT. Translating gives CASSALMRQGGLGDTQYF.

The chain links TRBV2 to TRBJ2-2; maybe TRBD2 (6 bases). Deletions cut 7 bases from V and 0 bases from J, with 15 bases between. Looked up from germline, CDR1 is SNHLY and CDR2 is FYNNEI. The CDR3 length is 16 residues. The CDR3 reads CASKKGGPANTGELFF. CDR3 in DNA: TGTGCCAGCAAGAAAGGAGGGCCTGCGAACACCGGGGAGCTGTTTTTT.